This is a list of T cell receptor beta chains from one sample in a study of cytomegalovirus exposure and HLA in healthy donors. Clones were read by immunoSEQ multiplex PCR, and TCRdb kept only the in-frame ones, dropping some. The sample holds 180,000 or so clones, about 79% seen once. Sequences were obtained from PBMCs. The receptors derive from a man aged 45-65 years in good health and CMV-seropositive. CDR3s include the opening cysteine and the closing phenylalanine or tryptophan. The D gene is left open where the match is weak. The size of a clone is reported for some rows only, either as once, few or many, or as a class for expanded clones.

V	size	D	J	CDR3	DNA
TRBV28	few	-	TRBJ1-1	CASSLGPAKKVNTEAFF	TGTGCCAGCAGTTTGGGCCCCGCAAAAAAAGTGAACACTGAAGCTTTCTTT
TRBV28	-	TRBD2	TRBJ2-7	CASSFRAGDPLGFLYEQYF	TGTGCCAGCAGTTTTCGGGCGGGGGACCCTCTGGGCTTCCTCTACGAGCAGTACTTC
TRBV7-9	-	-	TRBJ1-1	CSSSLVRGNTEAFF	TGTTCCAGCAGCTTAGTCAGGGGAAACACTGAAGCTTTCTTT
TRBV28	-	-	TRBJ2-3	CASSSGTLPDTQYF	TGTGCCAGCAGTTCCGGGACTTTACCAGATACGCAGTATTTT
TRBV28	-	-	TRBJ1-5	CASSLWAGSRSNQPQHF	TGTGCCAGCAGTTTATGGGCGGGAAGTAGGAGCAATCAGCCCCAGCATTTT
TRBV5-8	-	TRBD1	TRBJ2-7	CASTNLQGADEQYF	TGTGCCAGCACCAACCTACAGGGGGCCGACGAGCAGTACTTC
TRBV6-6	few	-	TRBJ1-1	CASSYPQQNTEAFF	TGTGCCAGCAGTTACCCACAACAGAACACTGAAGCTTTCTTT
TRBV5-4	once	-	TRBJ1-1	CASSLAHGGGTEAFF	TGTGCCAGCAGCTTGGCCCATGGGGGAGGCACTGAAGCTTTCTTT
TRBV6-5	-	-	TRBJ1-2	CASSYLQTTANYGYTF	TGTGCCAGCAGTTACCTTCAGACTACAGCTAACTATGGCTACACCTTC
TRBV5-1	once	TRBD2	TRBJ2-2	CASSLVASGGITGELFF	TGCGCCAGCAGCTTGGTTGCTAGCGGGGGGATCACCGGGGAGCTGTTTTTT
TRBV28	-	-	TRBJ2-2	CASSFISIGELFF	TGTGCCAGCAGTTTTATCAGTATCGGGGAGCTGTTTTTT
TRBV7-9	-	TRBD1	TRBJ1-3	CASSQRDRWSGNTIYF	TGTGCCAGCAGCCAACGGGACAGGTGGTCTGGAAACACCATATATTTT
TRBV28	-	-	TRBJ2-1	CASSPPGHPTYNEQFF	TGTGCCAGCAGCCCTCCGGGACACCCTACCTACAATGAGCAGTTCTTC
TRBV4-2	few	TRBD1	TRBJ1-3	CASSQAGGREGNTIYF	TGTGCCAGCAGCCAGGCAGGGGGACGTGAAGGAAACACCATATATTTT
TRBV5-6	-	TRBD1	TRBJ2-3	CASSSRGQGAADTQYF	TGTGCCAGCAGCTCCCGCGGACAGGGGGCGGCAGATACGCAGTATTTT
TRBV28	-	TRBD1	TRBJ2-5	CASSYGTGGGEQYF	TGTGCCAGCAGTTATGGGACAGGGGGCGGAGAGCAGTACTTC
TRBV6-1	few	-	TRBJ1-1	CASGQGERAEAFF	TGTGCCAGCGGGCAGGGTGAGCGCGCTGAAGCTTTCTTT
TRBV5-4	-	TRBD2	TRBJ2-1	CASSTLEGGGLYNEQFF	TGTGCCAGCAGCACCCTAGAAGGCGGGGGTCTCTACAATGAGCAGTTCTTC
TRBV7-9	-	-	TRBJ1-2	CASSLAGGDYGYTF	TGTGCCAGCAGCTTAGCCGGCGGGGACTATGGCTACACCTTC
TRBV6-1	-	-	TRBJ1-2	CASSPRDHYGYTF	TGTGCCAGCAGTCCGAGGGATCACTATGGCTACACCTTC
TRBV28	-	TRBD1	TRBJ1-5	CASSSPTGNNQPQHF	TGTGCCAGCAGTTCGCCGACAGGGAACAATCAGCCCCAGCATTTT
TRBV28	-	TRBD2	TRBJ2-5	CASSPSRGGGASQRETQYF	TGTGCCAGCAGTCCCTCGCGGGGCGGGGGGGCCTCCCAAAGGGAGACCCAGTACTTC
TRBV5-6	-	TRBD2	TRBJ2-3	CASSLGLAGARDTQYF	TGTGCCAGCAGCTTGGGGCTAGCGGGGGCTAGAGATACGCAGTATTTT
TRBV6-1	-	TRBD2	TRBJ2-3	CASSERGLAGRF	TGTGCCAGCAGTGAGCGTGGACTAGCGGGGCGGTTT
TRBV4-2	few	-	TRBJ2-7	CASSQDWTSLTGAVEQYF	TGTGCCAGCAGCCAAGATTGGACCTCCCTTACAGGCGCGGTCGAGCAGTACTTC
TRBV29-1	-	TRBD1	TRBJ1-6	CSVGTGGNSPLHF	TGCAGCGTTGGGACAGGGGGTAATTCACCCCTCCACTTT
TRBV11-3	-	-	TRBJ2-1	CASSLGEIGQYNEQFF	TGTGCCAGCAGCTTAGGAGAAATTGGACAGTACAATGAGCAGTTCTTC
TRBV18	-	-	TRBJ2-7	CASSPPAGSYEQYF	TGTGCCAGCTCACCACCAGCCGGTTCCTACGAGCAGTACTTC
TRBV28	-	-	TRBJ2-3	CASSSTGLGTQYF	TGTGCCAGCAGTTCTACAGGGTTGGGGACGCAGTATTTT
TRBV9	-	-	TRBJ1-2	CASSVQSLAGGYTF	TGTGCCAGCAGCGTTCAGAGCCTGGCGGGGGGCTACACCTTC
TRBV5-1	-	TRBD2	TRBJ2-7	CASSLGTSGGWAYEQYF	TGCGCCAGCAGCTTGGGGACTAGCGGCGGGTGGGCCTACGAGCAGTACTTC